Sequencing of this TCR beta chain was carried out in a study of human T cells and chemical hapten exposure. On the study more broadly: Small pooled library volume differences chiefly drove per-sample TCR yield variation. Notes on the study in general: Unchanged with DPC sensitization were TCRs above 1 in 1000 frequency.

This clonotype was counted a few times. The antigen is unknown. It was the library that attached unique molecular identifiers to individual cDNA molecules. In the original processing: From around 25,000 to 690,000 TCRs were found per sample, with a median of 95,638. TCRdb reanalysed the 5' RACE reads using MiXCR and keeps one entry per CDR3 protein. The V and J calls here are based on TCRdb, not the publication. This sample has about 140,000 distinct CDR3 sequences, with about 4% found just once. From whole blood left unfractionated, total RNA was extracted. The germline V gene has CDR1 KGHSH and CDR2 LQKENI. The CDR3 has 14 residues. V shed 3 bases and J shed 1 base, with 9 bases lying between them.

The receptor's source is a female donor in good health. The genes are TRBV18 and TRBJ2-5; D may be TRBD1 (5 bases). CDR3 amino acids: CASSPGHSQETQYF. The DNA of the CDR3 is TGTGCCAGCTCACCCGGACACAGCCAAGAGACCCAGTACTTC.